The entry below describes one T cell receptor beta chain. As yet, its antigen is unknown. These data originate in a study of cytomegalovirus exposure and HLA in healthy donors. Study-wide results and caveats: TRBV6-2, TRBV6-3 and other indistinguishable V segments were excluded. Association of a missense DCLRE1C variant with TCR beta V- and J-gene trimming was reported in a later analysis.

This PCR relied on a set of 60 Vbeta primers and 13 Jbeta primers. Sequenced by immunoSEQ multiplex PCR; TCRdb stores in-frame clones only, minus some. The table for this sample gives 130,000 or so clones. J was trimmed by 3 bases and V by 4 bases; bases with no gene match: 13. This CDR3 contains 17 residues. Germline V CDR1 and CDR2: SQVTM, ANQGSEA. Sequenced material: PBMCs. This TCR derives from a woman between 18 and 29 years old in good health and CMV-seronegative. The J gene is TRBJ2-7, the V gene TRBV29-1, with 12 bases fitting TRBD2. CDR3 in amino acids: CSVGGGLAGGPIYEQYF. The CDR3 bases are TGCAGCGTTGGTGGTGGGCTAGCGGGAGGGCCCATCTACGAGCAGTACTTC.